These 9 T cell receptor beta chains were all obtained from the same sample, sequenced in a study of early T cells in non-severe SARS-CoV-2 infection (dated by TCRdb to about 2021). Preparation of the library involved 5' RACE. Sequencing used a NextSeq 500. TCRdb reprocessing: public reads trimmed at Q25 with fastp, clones called with MiXCR, in-frame beta chains kept. Rows matching on CDR3 protein sequence are summarized as one entry with the most common DNA and genes. In this sample the table shows approximately 70,000 distinct CDR3 sequences, about 13% of which occur a single time. The top ten hold approximately 5.5% of the sample. Specimen: whole blood. All receptors come from an adult who was a healthcare worker with PCR-confirmed SARS-CoV-2 infection or an uninfected control (not recorded which).

The rearrangement joins TRBV5-4 to TRBJ2-5; no firm D call. Germline V gene data show CDR1 as SGHNT and CDR2 as YYREEE (reference sequence). V lost 4 bases and J lost 1, with 8 bases in between. The CDR3 loop spans 13 amino acids. The CDR3 sequence: CASSAHTQETQYF. CDR3 sequence (DNA): TGTGCCAGCAGCGCCCACACCCAAGAGACCCAGTACTTC.

This clonotype showed up just a few times. The chain uses TRBV28 and TRBJ2-7, with 7 nucleotides matching TRBD1. Per the germline V gene, CDR1 is MDHEN and CDR2 is SYDVKM. CDR3 length: 13 residues. V was pared by 8 bases and J by 7 bases, with 11 bases of the junction left unmatched. The CDR3 protein is CASAQGPVLEQYF. The CDR3 nucleotides read TGTGCCAGCGCACAGGGGCCGGTATTAGAGCAGTACTTC.

This clonotype was seen repeatedly, ten times or more. The J gene is TRBJ2-1, the V gene TRBV2; TRBD2 matches at 7 bases. The CDR3 loop spans 12 amino acids. Per germline, CDR1 SNHLY and CDR2 FYNNEI. The V segment lost 8 bases and the J segment 9 bases; nucleotides outside the gene matches: 7. This CDR3 is CASGGGFSEQFF. CDR3 coding DNA: TGTGCCAGCGGGGGGGGATTTAGTGAGCAGTTCTTC.

A few counts support this clonotype. The gene calls are TRBV7-9 and TRBJ2-2; TRBD2 matches 7 bases. This CDR3 has 17 amino acids. The germline CDR1 and CDR2 sequences are SEHNR and FQNEAQ (reference sequence). J was trimmed by 0 bases and V by 7 bases; bases with no gene match: 11. CDR3 in DNA: TGTGCCAGCAACCAAGCCCGGGGGGTGACGAACACCGGGGAGCTGTTTTTT. Translation gives CASNQARGVTNTGELFF.

The gene calls are TRBV11-2 and TRBJ2-7, with D uncertain. CDR1 is SGHAT and CDR2 is FQNNGV in the germline V gene. Trimming took off 3 bases at V and 6 bases at J, with 9 bases between the two ends. This CDR3 spans 12 amino acids. The CDR3 bases are TGTGCCAGCAGCTTTCCCGCCGGCGAGCAGTACTTC. Residues: CASSFPAGEQYF.

The rearrangement links TRBV7-9 to TRBJ2-7, with TRBD2 matching over 8 bases. The junction had 4 bases not matched to a gene; V was cut back by 4 bases and J by 2 bases. This CDR3 has 14 residues. CDR1 and CDR2 (germline): SEHNR, FQNEAQ (reference sequence). The CDR3 loop is CASSSTGGAYEQYF. CDR3 DNA sequence: TGTGCCAGCAGCTCCACCGGGGGGGCCTACGAGCAGTACTTC.

In its sample, this clonotype was seen many times. The chain recombines TRBV29-1 with TRBJ2-3; 10 bases are shared with TRBD1. This CDR3 is 13 amino acids long. Germline V gives CDR1 SQVTM, CDR2 ANQGSEA. Unmatched junction bases numbered 2, after V lost 5 bases and J lost 3 bases. The CDR3 spells CSVRQGATDTQYF. DNA of the CDR3: TGCAGCGTTCGACAGGGGGCGACAGATACGCAGTATTTT.

This clonotype was counted between two and nine times. The CDR3 nucleotides are TGTGCCAGCAGTGGGCAGGGGGGCACCGGGGAGCTGTTTTTT. Its translation: CASSGQGGTGELFF. The chain employs TRBV2 and TRBJ2-2, with D possibly matching TRBD1 (7 bases). Germline assignment: CDR1 SNHLY and CDR2 FYNNEI. Deletions cut 4 bases from V and 4 bases from J, with 10 bases between. The CDR3 loop spans 14 amino acids.

The chain carries TRBV4-1 and TRBJ1-6; D call uncertain. The CDR3 is 18 residues long. Germline CDR1 MGHRA, CDR2 YSYEKL. V was shortened by 2 bases and J by 0 bases, with 14 bases between the two germline ends. The CDR3 DNA sequence: TGCGCCAGCAGCCAAAGCCTGCTAGGGAGCTCCTATAATTCACCCCTCCACTTT. This sequence encodes CASSQSLLGSSYNSPLHF.